The following is a T cell receptor beta chain sequence with its context. The antigen is undetermined. This entry belongs to a study of T cell responses to AZD1222 COVID-19 vaccine. Overall study results and limits: Of the AZD1222 recipients, only 5 to 7 were seropositive at baseline. Spike-spanning, vaccine-associated CD4 TCRs were dominant at 160-218 and 743-854. There were mostly white British donors and more females than males, and clonal diversity was possibly underestimated.

This CDR3 spans 15 amino acids. CDR1 and CDR2 (germline): MNHEY, SVGAGI. The junction had 4 bases not matched to a gene; V was cut back by 4 bases and J by 2 bases. The protocol was immunoSEQ multiplex PCR, while the TCRdb copy is restricted to in-frame clones and leaves out a portion. The sample contains some 130,000 clones, about 93% of which appear only once. The rearrangement links TRBV6-5 to TRBJ1-5; 8 nucleotides match TRBD1. The TCR sequence derives from an adult who received the AZD1222 COVID-19 vaccine. Sequencing used peripheral blood, obtained 28 days after the second AZD1222 dose. CDR3 nucleotides: TGTGCCAGCAGTTTGGGGACAGGAGGCAATCAGCCCCAGCATTTT. Protein: CASSLGTGGNQPQHF.